The present entry profiles one TCR beta chain with its context. This entry is derived from a study of blood T cell repertoires in COVID-19. Study-wide background: Sites in the United States, Italy and Spain provided acute and convalescent COVID-19 samples.

The V and J ends lost 6 bases and 8 bases respectively, with 20 bases between them. There are 15 residues in the CDR3. The germline CDR1 and CDR2 sequences are LGHNT and FRNRAP. Some clones are missing from TCRdb's copy, which holds only in-frame ones; the method was immunoSEQ multiplex PCR. This table holds 380,000 or so clones, more than 65% found once. The sequenced sample consisted of peripheral blood. The chain carries TRBV12-5 and TRBJ2-1, with a weak D call TRBD1 (6 bases). The clonotype comes from a human donor with acute or convalescent COVID-19. The donor label of this sample is uncertain. CDR3 amino acids: CASGAAGTPFDEQFF. The CDR3 DNA is TGTGCTAGTGGCGCCGCCGGGACACCGTTTGATGAGCAGTTCTTC.